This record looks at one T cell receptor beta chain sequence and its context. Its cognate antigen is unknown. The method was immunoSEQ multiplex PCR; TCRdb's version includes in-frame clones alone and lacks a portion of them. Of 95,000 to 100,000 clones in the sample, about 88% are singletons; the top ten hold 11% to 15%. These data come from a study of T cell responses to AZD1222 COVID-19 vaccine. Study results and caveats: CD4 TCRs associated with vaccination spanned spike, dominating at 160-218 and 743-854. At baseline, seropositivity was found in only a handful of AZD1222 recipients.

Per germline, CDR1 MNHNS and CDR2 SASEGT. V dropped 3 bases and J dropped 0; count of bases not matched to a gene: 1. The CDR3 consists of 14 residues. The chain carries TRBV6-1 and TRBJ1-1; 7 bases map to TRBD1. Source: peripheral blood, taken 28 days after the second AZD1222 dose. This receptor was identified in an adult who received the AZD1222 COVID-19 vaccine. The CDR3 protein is CASSEGQLNTEAFF. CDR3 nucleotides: TGTGCCAGCAGTGAGGGACAGTTGAACACTGAAGCTTTCTTT.